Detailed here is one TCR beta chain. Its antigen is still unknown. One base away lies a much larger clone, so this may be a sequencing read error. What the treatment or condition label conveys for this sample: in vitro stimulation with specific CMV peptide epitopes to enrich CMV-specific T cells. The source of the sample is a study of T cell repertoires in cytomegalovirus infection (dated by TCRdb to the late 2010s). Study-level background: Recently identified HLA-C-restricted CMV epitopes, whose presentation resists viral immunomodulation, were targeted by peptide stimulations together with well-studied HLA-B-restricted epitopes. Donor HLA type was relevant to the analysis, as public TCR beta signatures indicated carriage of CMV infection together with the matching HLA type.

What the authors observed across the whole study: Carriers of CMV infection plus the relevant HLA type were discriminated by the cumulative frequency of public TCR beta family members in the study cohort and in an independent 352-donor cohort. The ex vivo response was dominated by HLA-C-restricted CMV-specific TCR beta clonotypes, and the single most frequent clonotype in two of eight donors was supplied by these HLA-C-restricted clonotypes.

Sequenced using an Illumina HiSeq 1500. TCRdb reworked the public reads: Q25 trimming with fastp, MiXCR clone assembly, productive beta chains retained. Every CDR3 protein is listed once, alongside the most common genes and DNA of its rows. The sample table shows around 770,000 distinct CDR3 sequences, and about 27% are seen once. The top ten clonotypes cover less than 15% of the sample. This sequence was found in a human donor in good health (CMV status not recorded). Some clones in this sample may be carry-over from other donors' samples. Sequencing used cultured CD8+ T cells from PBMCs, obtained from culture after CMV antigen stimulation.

The base sequence is TGTGCCAGCAGCTTAACCACAGGGGGCGCGGAGGTTGCCAAAAACATTCAGTACTTC. This translates into CASSLTTGGAEVAKNIQYF. Recombination joined TRBV7-6 with TRBJ2-4, with 9 bases aligning to TRBD1. The CDR3 starts with the cysteine, ends with the phenylalanine, and has 19 residues. Just the 57-base CDR3 DNA is kept, in frame starting at base 1. V is cut back by 2 bases and J by 1 base, with 12 bases in the junction unmatched. CDR1 and CDR2 were assigned from the germline V gene as SGHVS and FNYEAQ. The full variable domain, with segments outside the CDR3 supplied by the reference TRBV7-6 and TRBJ2-4 proteins, appears as GAGVSQSPRYKVTKRGQDVALRCDPISGHVSLYWYRQALGQGPEFLTYFNYEAQQDKSGLPNDRFSAERPEGSISTLTIQRTEQRDSAMYRCASSLTTGGAEVAKNIQYFGAGTRLSVL.